This is a list of T cell receptor beta chains from one sample in a study of beta chain features in type 1 diabetes. The data were produced by immunoSEQ multiplex PCR, yet TCRdb's version contains in-frame clones alone and is incomplete. The sample lists 250,000 to 350,000 clones; approximately 11% were seen once. Sequencing used naive CD4+ T cells from blood. Receptor source: a young woman in good health. The CDR3 runs from the conserved cysteine through the conserved F or W. The D gene is left open where the match is weak. The size of a clone is reported for some rows only, either as once, few or many, or as a class for expanded clones.

j_call: TRBJ2-7
d_call: TRBD2
v_call: TRBV19
clone_size: few
cdr3_nt: TGTGCCAGTACCGACGAAATTGGGCTAGCGGGAGTGGAGCAGTACTTC
cdr3_aa: CASTDEIGLAGVEQYF

j_call: TRBJ1-2
d_call: TRBD1
v_call: TRBV4-3
clone_size: NA
cdr3_nt: TGCGCCAGCAGCCAAGATTTTCGGGACAGAAATGGCTACACCTTC
cdr3_aa: CASSQDFRDRNGYTF

j_call: TRBJ2-5
d_call: TRBD1
v_call: TRBV4-3
clone_size: few
cdr3_nt: TGCGCCAGCAGCCAAGGGTACAGGGGGCCTGGAGAGACCCAGTACTTC
cdr3_aa: CASSQGYRGPGETQYF

j_call: TRBJ2-1
d_call: TRBD2
v_call: TRBV4-1
clone_size: NA
cdr3_nt: TGCGCCAGCAGCCAAGAAACTAGCGGGAGCTACAATGAGCAGTTCTTC
cdr3_aa: CASSQETSGSYNEQFF

j_call: TRBJ2-5
d_call: TRBD2
v_call: TRBV5-1
clone_size: NA
cdr3_nt: TGCGCCAGCAGCTTGGCTACGGGACTAGCGGAAGAGACCCAGTACTTC
cdr3_aa: CASSLATGLAEETQYF

j_call: TRBJ2-7
d_call: NA
v_call: TRBV30
clone_size: few
cdr3_nt: TGTGCCTGGGGGAGGGTGACAGGCTCCTACGAGCAGTACTTC
cdr3_aa: CAWGRVTGSYEQYF

j_call: TRBJ2-3
d_call: NA
v_call: TRBV14
clone_size: NA
cdr3_nt: TGTGCCAGCAGCCAAGCTCTAGCAGCCAGCACAGATACGCAGTATTTT
cdr3_aa: CASSQALAASTDTQYF

j_call: TRBJ1-2
d_call: NA
v_call: TRBV7-9
clone_size: few
cdr3_nt: TGTGCCAGCAGCGTGGACACTAACTATGGCTACACCTTC
cdr3_aa: CASSVDTNYGYTF

j_call: TRBJ2-1
d_call: TRBD2
v_call: TRBV7-3
clone_size: NA
cdr3_nt: TGTGCCAGCAGCTTAAGCGGGACTAGCGGGAGGAGAAATGAGCAGTTCTTC
cdr3_aa: CASSLSGTSGRRNEQFF

j_call: TRBJ2-5
d_call: TRBD1
v_call: TRBV15
clone_size: NA
cdr3_nt: TGTGCCACCAGCAGACCTGACAGGGGAAGGGAGACCCAGTACTTC
cdr3_aa: CATSRPDRGRETQYF

j_call: TRBJ1-1
d_call: TRBD1
v_call: TRBV18
clone_size: few
cdr3_nt: TGTGCCAGCTCTGGACAGGAGAACACTGAAGCTTTCTTT
cdr3_aa: CASSGQENTEAFF

j_call: TRBJ2-7
d_call: TRBD1
v_call: TRBV28
clone_size: NA
cdr3_nt: TGTGCCAGCAGTTTATACAGGGGTACCTACGAGCAGTACTTC
cdr3_aa: CASSLYRGTYEQYF

j_call: TRBJ2-3
d_call: TRBD1
v_call: TRBV29-1
clone_size: few
cdr3_nt: TGCAGCGAGGACCGGGACAGGTACACAGATACGCAATATTTT
cdr3_aa: CSEDRDRYTDTQYF

j_call: TRBJ2-3
d_call: NA
v_call: TRBV7-2
clone_size: NA
cdr3_nt: TGTGCCAGCAGCTTAGCCCGCGGGATTGCGGCAGATACGCAGTATTTT
cdr3_aa: CASSLARGIAADTQYF

j_call: TRBJ2-1
d_call: TRBD2
v_call: TRBV28
clone_size: few
cdr3_nt: TGTGCCAGCAGTCGAAGCGGGAGCTCCTACAATGAGCAGTTCTTC
cdr3_aa: CASSRSGSSYNEQFF

j_call: TRBJ1-1
d_call: NA
v_call: TRBV18
clone_size: NA
cdr3_nt: TGTGCCAGCTCACCCACGGACTTGGCGTTGAACACTGAAGCTTTCTTT
cdr3_aa: CASSPTDLALNTEAFF

j_call: TRBJ2-5
d_call: TRBD1
v_call: TRBV4-3
clone_size: NA
cdr3_nt: TGCGCCAGCAGCCAAGGACAGGGAGAAGAGACCCAGTACTTC
cdr3_aa: CASSQGQGEETQYF

j_call: TRBJ2-5
d_call: NA
v_call: TRBV28
clone_size: few
cdr3_nt: TGTGCCAGCAGTCCAACAGGGTTGCAAGAGACCCAGTACTTC
cdr3_aa: CASSPTGLQETQYF

j_call: TRBJ2-2
d_call: NA
v_call: TRBV19
clone_size: few
cdr3_nt: TGTGCCAGTACGGCCTTAGCGGTCTACACCGGGGAGCTGTTTTTT
cdr3_aa: CASTALAVYTGELFF

j_call: TRBJ2-5
d_call: NA
v_call: TRBV19
clone_size: NA
cdr3_nt: TGTGCCAGTAGTATGTACGGGTTCCAAGAGACCCAGTACTTC
cdr3_aa: CASSMYGFQETQYF

j_call: TRBJ1-5
d_call: NA
v_call: TRBV18
clone_size: few
cdr3_nt: TGTGCCAGCTCACCAGACGGGGAGCGTCAGCCCCAGCATTTT
cdr3_aa: CASSPDGERQPQHF

j_call: TRBJ1-5
d_call: NA
v_call: TRBV30
clone_size: NA
cdr3_nt: TGTGCCTGGAGTCGGGTTTATAGCAATCAGCCCCAGCATTTT
cdr3_aa: CAWSRVYSNQPQHF

j_call: TRBJ1-1
d_call: NA
v_call: TRBV2
clone_size: few
cdr3_nt: TGTGCCAGCAGTGAATTGCCACCACTAAGAGGTGAAGCTTTCTTT
cdr3_aa: CASSELPPLRGEAFF

j_call: TRBJ2-1
d_call: NA
v_call: TRBV18
clone_size: NA
cdr3_nt: TGTGCCAGCTCACCACCGGGGACAACACTCAATGAGCAGTTCTTC
cdr3_aa: CASSPPGTTLNEQFF

j_call: TRBJ2-1
d_call: TRBD2
v_call: TRBV5-1
clone_size: NA
cdr3_nt: TGCGCCAGCAGCTTGTTTCCTAGCGGGTCCAATGAGCAGTTCTTC
cdr3_aa: CASSLFPSGSNEQFF

j_call: TRBJ1-1
d_call: TRBD1
v_call: TRBV28
clone_size: few
cdr3_nt: TGTGCCAGCAGTTCCGGGACAGGGGGCAGTGAAGCTTTCTTT
cdr3_aa: CASSSGTGGSEAFF

j_call: TRBJ1-2
d_call: NA
v_call: TRBV30
clone_size: NA
cdr3_nt: TGTGCCTGGAGTGTAACTTGGGACACTCCGATGAGATATGGCTACACCTTC
cdr3_aa: CAWSVTWDTPMRYGYTF

j_call: TRBJ2-2
d_call: NA
v_call: TRBV7-9
clone_size: few
cdr3_nt: TGTGCCAGCAGTGCTGACCGGGACTGGAACACCGGGGAGCTGTTTTTT
cdr3_aa: CASSADRDWNTGELFF

j_call: TRBJ1-4
d_call: NA
v_call: TRBV30
clone_size: NA
cdr3_nt: TGTGCCTGGAGTGACGCCTCCGGGAGTGGGAATGAAAAACTGTTTTTT
cdr3_aa: CAWSDASGSGNEKLFF

j_call: TRBJ2-7
d_call: NA
v_call: TRBV28
clone_size: NA
cdr3_nt: TGTGCCAGCACCCGTGGCGGGATCTACGAGCAGTACTTC
cdr3_aa: CASTRGGIYEQYF

j_call: TRBJ1-2
d_call: TRBD1
v_call: TRBV5-4
clone_size: few
cdr3_nt: TGTGCCAGCAGCCTAATGAACAGGGGCGAGGATGGCTACACCTTC
cdr3_aa: CASSLMNRGEDGYTF

j_call: TRBJ1-5
d_call: NA
v_call: TRBV7-9
clone_size: NA
cdr3_nt: TGTGCCAGCAGCTTTTCGGATCAGCCCCAGCATTTT
cdr3_aa: CASSFSDQPQHF

j_call: TRBJ2-4
d_call: NA
v_call: TRBV6-1
clone_size: few
cdr3_nt: TGTGCCAGCAGTTTTATCGGACAGAACGACATTCAGTACTTC
cdr3_aa: CASSFIGQNDIQYF

j_call: TRBJ2-3
d_call: TRBD2
v_call: TRBV29-1
clone_size: NA
cdr3_nt: TGCAGCGTTGCCACTAGCGGGAGTAATACAGATACGCAGTATTTT
cdr3_aa: CSVATSGSNTDTQYF

j_call: TRBJ2-1
d_call: NA
v_call: TRBV4-3
clone_size: NA
cdr3_nt: TGCGCCAGCAGCCAAGAATTTAGCGGCCACAATGAGCAGTTCTTC
cdr3_aa: CASSQEFSGHNEQFF

j_call: TRBJ1-1
d_call: NA
v_call: TRBV30
clone_size: NA
cdr3_nt: TGTGCCTGGGACAGAATGAACACTGAAGCTTTCTTT
cdr3_aa: CAWDRMNTEAFF

j_call: TRBJ1-1
d_call: NA
v_call: TRBV18
clone_size: NA
cdr3_nt: TGTGCCAGCTCACCACTTTCCCGGGACATGGGGACGGTGCGTGACGCTTTCTTT
cdr3_aa: CASSPLSRDMGTVRDAFF

j_call: TRBJ1-2
d_call: NA
v_call: TRBV29-1
clone_size: few
cdr3_nt: TGCAGCGTGACCTTAGGGGGGGCGAACTATGGCTACACCTTC
cdr3_aa: CSVTLGGANYGYTF

j_call: TRBJ2-7
d_call: TRBD2
v_call: TRBV7-9
clone_size: NA
cdr3_nt: TGTGCCAGCAGCCTCCTGACCGGGACTAGCGGGAGTAACTACGAGCAGTACTTC
cdr3_aa: CASSLLTGTSGSNYEQYF

j_call: TRBJ2-7
d_call: TRBD1
v_call: TRBV4-2
clone_size: NA
cdr3_nt: TGTGCCAGCAGCGCCAAGCGGGACAGGGTTTCGTACGAGCAGTACTTC
cdr3_aa: CASSAKRDRVSYEQYF

j_call: TRBJ2-1
d_call: NA
v_call: TRBV7-3
clone_size: NA
cdr3_nt: TGTGCCAGCAGCCCGAATTCAGATGAGCAGTTCTTC
cdr3_aa: CASSPNSDEQFF

j_call: TRBJ2-1
d_call: TRBD2
v_call: TRBV28
clone_size: few
cdr3_nt: TGTGCCAGCAGTTTACCATCCGGGACTAGCGGGAGAAATGAGCAGTTCTTC
cdr3_aa: CASSLPSGTSGRNEQFF

j_call: TRBJ2-5
d_call: TRBD2
v_call: TRBV5-1
clone_size: few
cdr3_nt: TGCGCCAGCAGCCCGGGGGGGGGAGCAGAGACCCAGTACTTC
cdr3_aa: CASSPGGGAETQYF

j_call: TRBJ2-5
d_call: NA
v_call: TRBV7-3
clone_size: NA
cdr3_nt: TGTGCCAGCAGCCCCGGACTGGTCCCACAGGAGACCCAGTACTTC
cdr3_aa: CASSPGLVPQETQYF

j_call: TRBJ2-5
d_call: NA
v_call: TRBV2
clone_size: few
cdr3_nt: TGTGCCAGCAGCCTCTTGAGGGCCGGGGAGACCCAGTACTTC
cdr3_aa: CASSLLRAGETQYF

j_call: TRBJ1-2
d_call: NA
v_call: TRBV28
clone_size: few
cdr3_nt: TGTGCCAGCAGTTCGTACAGGGCTAATGGCTACACCTTC
cdr3_aa: CASSSYRANGYTF

j_call: TRBJ2-7
d_call: NA
v_call: TRBV4-3
clone_size: NA
cdr3_nt: TGCGCCAGCAGCCAAGGGGTCTCGCGGATAAGCTCCTACGAGCAGTACTTC
cdr3_aa: CASSQGVSRISSYEQYF

j_call: TRBJ2-1
d_call: NA
v_call: TRBV6-6
clone_size: NA
cdr3_nt: TGTGCCAGCAGTGAGACAGTTCTAACCTACAATGAGCAGTTCTTC
cdr3_aa: CASSETVLTYNEQFF

j_call: TRBJ2-3
d_call: NA
v_call: TRBV6-6
clone_size: few
cdr3_nt: TGTGCCAGCAGTTACCGTGGGAGTAGCACAGATACGCAGTATTTT
cdr3_aa: CASSYRGSSTDTQYF

j_call: TRBJ2-3
d_call: TRBD2
v_call: TRBV11-3
clone_size: NA
cdr3_nt: TGTGCCAGCAGCTTAGGGGGACTAGCTACAGATACGCAGTATTTT
cdr3_aa: CASSLGGLATDTQYF

j_call: TRBJ2-2
d_call: NA
v_call: TRBV9
clone_size: NA
cdr3_nt: TGTGCCAGCAGCGTAGTCTCGGGGACGAACACCGGGGAGCTGTTTTTT
cdr3_aa: CASSVVSGTNTGELFF

j_call: TRBJ2-3
d_call: TRBD1
v_call: TRBV6-4
clone_size: few
cdr3_nt: TGTGCCAGCAGTGACCGCCCCGGACAGGGTCGAACGCAGTATTTT
cdr3_aa: CASSDRPGQGRTQYF

j_call: TRBJ2-7
d_call: NA
v_call: TRBV28
clone_size: few
cdr3_nt: TGTGCCAGCAGCACCGGGACACACGAGCAGTACTTC
cdr3_aa: CASSTGTHEQYF